The 18 T cell receptor beta chains reported below all come from one sample, sequenced in a study of T-cell memory formation after mild COVID-19. A single record per CDR3 protein comes from TCRdb applying MiXCR to the 5' RACE reads. This sample carries under 300,000 distinct CDR3 sequences, roughly 8% of them seen once, and the ten largest clones take roughly 22%. The sample taken for sequencing was PBMCs or a T cell subset sorted from them (not recorded which). Every receptor here comes from a young man who had mild COVID-19 (a few samples of this study predate the infection). Cell type and time point are not known.

This clonotype showed up many times. The rearrangement uses TRBV7-2 and TRBJ2-5; possibly TRBD2 for D (6 bases). This CDR3 contains 15 residues. In germline, CDR1 is SGHTA, CDR2 FQGNSA. V was pared by 3 bases and J by 4 bases, with 15 bases between. The CDR3 loop reads CASSFIAVGGETQYF. The CDR3 DNA reads as TGTGCCAGCAGCTTCATCGCGGTGGGGGGAGAGACCCAGTACTTC. The full variable domain, rest sourced from reference TRBV7-2 and TRBJ2-5, is GAGVSQSPSNKVTEKGKDVELRCDPISGHTALYWYRQSLGQGLEFLIYFQGNSAPDKSGLPSDRFSAERTGGSVSTLTIQRTQQEDSAVYLCASSFIAVGGETQYFGPGTRLLVL.

There are a few counts of this clonotype. The CDR3 DNA reads TGTGCCAGCTCAGGCGGGCCCCAAGGAAGGGGCTACACCTTC. This codes for CASSGGPQGRGYTF. The chain carries TRBV12-3 or TRBV12-4 and TRBJ1-2; no reliable D call. The CDR3 has 14 residues. Trimming left V 8 bases short and J 8 bases short, with 21 bases between.

The V gene is TRBV6-2 or TRBV6-3, the J gene TRBJ2-1; 9 bases agree with TRBD2. This CDR3 is built from 14 residues. Trimming cost V 5 bases and J 3 bases; bases outside gene matches: 2. CDR1 is MNHEY and CDR2 is SVGEGT in the germline V gene. CDR3 nucleotides: TGTGCCAGCAGTCGGACTAGCGACTACAATGAGCAGTTCTTC. Translation gives CASSRTSDYNEQFF.

Notes on this clonotype: One junction end does not reproduce the germline sequence, and a read error may be involved. The chain couples TRBV7-8 to TRBJ2-5; TRBD2 might be the D (6 bases). Germline V gene lookup returns CDR1 SGHVS and CDR2 FQNEAQ. The CDR3 totals 11 residues. DNA of the CDR3: TGTGCCAGCAACTTAGTAGGGGACTTTCTCTTC. Translating gives CASNLVGDFLF.

The chain carries TRBV20-1 and TRBJ2-1; 13 bases are shared with TRBD2. The CDR3 runs to 14 residues. CDR1 and CDR2 (germline): DFQATT, SNEGSKA (reference sequence). Germline trimming cut 5 bases from V and 12 bases from J; bases unmatched to any gene: 10. The CDR3 DNA sequence: TGCAGTGCTGACCCAGCACTAGCGGGGGGGTCGCAGTTCTTC. Protein: CSADPALAGGSQFF.

The V and J genes are TRBV15 and TRBJ2-5; no firm D call. Germline V gene data show CDR1 as LNHNV and CDR2 as YYDKDF (reference sequence). The CDR3 has 13 residues. Trimming cost V 0 bases and J 2 bases, with 4 bases left between them. For the CDR3, the DNA is TGTGCCACCAGCAGAGATCCACAAGAGACCCAGTACTTC. Its protein is CATSRDPQETQYF.

The rearrangement uses TRBV6-5 and TRBJ1-2; D gene ambiguous. Trimming cost V 5 bases and J 5 bases, with 12 bases left between them. This CDR3 is built from 13 residues. Per the germline V gene, CDR1 is MNHEY and CDR2 is SVGAGI. In DNA, the CDR3 is TGTGCCAGCAGTCCCCAACGAGCGTATGGCTACACCTTC. It codes for CASSPQRAYGYTF.

V usage is TRBV3-1 and J usage is TRBJ1-5; a weak D match, TRBD1 (6 bases). V lost 1 base to trimming and J lost 2 bases, with 9 bases between them. From germline, CDR1 is LGHDT and CDR2 YNNKEL (reference sequence). CDR3 length: 15 amino acids. The CDR3 DNA reads TGTGCCAGCAGCCAAGGGGGGCATGGCAATCAGCCCCAGCATTTT. Amino acid sequence: CASSQGGHGNQPQHF.

J is TRBJ2-7 and V is TRBV14, with D perhaps TRBD1 or TRBD2 (5 bases each). The V end lost 1 base, the J end lost 5 bases, and 15 bases lay between the germline ends. The CDR3 covers 15 residues. Germline CDR1 and CDR2: SGHDN and FVKESK. In DNA form, the CDR3 reads TGTGCCAGCAGCCAAGGGGACGCTCCGCGGGACGAGCAGTACGTC. This encodes CASSQGDAPRDEQYV.

The rearrangement links TRBV9 to TRBJ2-1; 12 bases agree with TRBD2. Germline loops: CDR1 SGDLS, CDR2 YYNGEE. V was pared by 0 bases and J by 10 bases, with 8 bases of the junction left unmatched. CDR3 length: 16 amino acids. The CDR3 DNA follows: TGTGCCAGCAGCGTAGGGTCTAGCGGGGGGGTCATGGAGCAGTTCTTC. As protein: CASSVGSSGGVMEQFF.

This chain uses TRBV7-2 with TRBJ2-3, with a weak D call TRBD2 (7 bases). Germline CDR1 reads SGHTA; CDR2 reads FQGNSA. Trimming removed 5 bases from V and 5 bases from J, with 14 bases in between. CDR3 length: 14 residues. The CDR3 DNA sequence: TGTGCCAGCAGCCGGGGGGCTCTGCTAGATACGCAGTATTTT. Translating gives CASSRGALLDTQYF.

V gene TRBV12-3 or TRBV12-4 combines with J gene TRBJ2-3; 7 nucleotides align to TRBD1. The CDR3 runs to 14 residues. The V segment lost 6 bases and the J segment 2 bases; nucleotides outside the gene matches: 5. CDR3 nucleotides: TGTGCCAGCAGCACCGGACAGGCCACAGATACGCAGTATTTT. It translates to CASSTGQATDTQYF.

The chain links TRBV5-1 to TRBJ2-5; 8 bases align to TRBD1. The V gene's germline CDR1 is SGHRS and CDR2 YFSETQ. The J segment lost 4 bases and the V segment lost 4 bases, leaving 15 bases of the junction unmatched. This CDR3 is 17 amino acids long. The DNA of the CDR3 is TGCGCCAGCAGCCCCACCGGGACAGGCCCCGGGGGAGAGACCCAGTACTTC. This gives the protein CASSPTGTGPGGETQYF.

The chain joins TRBV6-5 to TRBJ1-1, with D hard to call. V lost 6 bases and J lost 3, with 8 bases in between. Germline loops: CDR1 MNHEY, CDR2 SVGAGI. This CDR3 has 12 amino acids. CDR3 amino acids: CASRYGDTEAFF. The CDR3, as DNA: TGTGCCAGCAGGTACGGAGACACTGAAGCTTTCTTT.

Many counts were recorded for this clonotype. CDR3 region: CASSQPKGQGTGELFF. In DNA, the CDR3 is TGTGCCAGCAGTCAACCTAAGGGACAGGGGACCGGGGAGCTGTTTTTT. This sequence joins TRBV7-3 and TRBJ2-2; 10 nucleotides line up with TRBD1. Trimming cost V 6 bases and J 5 bases; bases outside gene matches: 9. The V gene's germline CDR1 is SGHTA and CDR2 FQGTGA. This CDR3 contains 16 residues. Complete variable domain (other parts from reference TRBV7-3 and TRBJ2-2): GAGVSQTPSNKVTEKGKYVELRCDPISGHTALYWYRQSLGQGPEFLIYFQGTGAADDSGLPNDRFFAVRPEGSVSTLKIQRTERGDSAVYLCASSQPKGQGTGELFFGEGSRLTVL.

V is TRBV7-2 and J is TRBJ1-2; D gene ambiguous. V shed 0 bases and J shed 5 bases, with 10 bases lying between them. The germline V gene encodes CDR1 SGHTA and CDR2 FQGNSA. CDR3 length: 14 residues. CDR3 amino acids: CASSLALRNYGYTF. CDR3 nucleotides: TGTGCCAGCAGCTTAGCGCTCCGGAATTATGGCTACACCTTC.

The sample holds a few counts of this clonotype. This chain uses TRBV12-3 or TRBV12-4 with TRBJ1-1; 9 positions match TRBD1. This CDR3 is built from 15 residues. J gave up 5 bases and V 1 base, and 5 bases lay outside the gene matches. The CDR3 nucleotides are TGTGCCAGCAGTTTAGGCCCCGGGACAGGGACTGAAGCTTTCTTT. It yields the protein CASSLGPGTGTEAFF.

This clonotype has more than one count but fewer than ten. This chain uses TRBV24-1 with TRBJ2-3; D is ambiguous. Germline lookup yields CDR1 KGHDR and CDR2 SFDVKD. The CDR3 spans 13 residues. Trimming left V 5 bases short and J 0 bases short, with 5 bases between. The CDR3 nucleotides read TGTGCCACCAGTGCTGCTAGCACAGATACGCAGTATTTT. It encodes CATSAASTDTQYF.